The rows below give T cell receptor beta chains drawn from one sample of a study of T-cell reconstitution after alpha-beta-depleted transplantation in children. TCRdb re-derived calls from the PCR reads in MiXCR, one entry per CDR3 protein. Among about 410,000 distinct CDR3 sequences listed, 20% were seen once. Sequenced material: PBMCs from the stem cell graft donor, taken from the stem cell graft. These receptors all come from a human donor who donated a stem cell graft to a child with acute myeloid leukemia. CDR3s include the opening cysteine and the closing phenylalanine or tryptophan. The D gene is left open where the match is weak. Clone size is shown for a subset of rows, as once, few, many or a class of expanded clone.

-,TRBV5-1,-,12,TRBJ2-7,TGCACCAGCAGCTTGAGTTCCGGGGCTACGTACTTC,CTSSLSSGATYF
few,TRBV6-5,-,14,TRBJ2-1,TGTGCCAGCAGTTACGTAAGGGGGACCAATGAGCAGTTCTTC,CASSYVRGTNEQFF
-,TRBV15,-,13,TRBJ2-7,TGTGCCACCAGCGGAGATAGGGAGACGAGGCAGTACTTC,CATSGDRETRQYF
-,TRBV28,TRBD1,15,TRBJ2-1,TGTGCCAGCAGTCCCACGGGACAGGGATACAATGAGCAGTTCTTC,CASSPTGQGYNEQFF
-,TRBV7-8,TRBD1,14,TRBJ2-7,TGTGCCAGCAGCCCCTCGACAGGGACCTACGAGCAGTACTTC,CASSPSTGTYEQYF
-,TRBV6-2/TRBV6-3,-,14,TRBJ2-7,TGTGCCAGCACCGAGACAGGTCGTTCCTACGAGCAGTACTTC,CASTETGRSYEQYF
-,TRBV4-2,-,15,TRBJ1-5,TGTGCCAGCAGCCAACGAGAGGGGTGGGGTCAGCCCCAGCATTTT,CASSQREGWGQPQHF
-,TRBV7-8,-,12,TRBJ1-1,TGTGCCAGCAGCATATGGGGCACTGAAGCTTTCTTT,CASSIWGTEAFF
-,TRBV12-3/TRBV12-4,-,14,TRBJ1-5,TGTGCCAGCAGTCCTCGCAGCTACAATCAGCCCCAGCATTTT,CASSPRSYNQPQHF
-,TRBV20-1,TRBD2,15,TRBJ2-5,TGCAGTGCTAGAGATCTGCGGGAGGAACAAGAGACCCAGTACTTC,CSARDLREEQETQYF
-,TRBV12-3/TRBV12-4,-,16,TRBJ2-1,TGTGCCAGCAGTTCCCAGGGAGCTATCTCCTACAATGAGCAGTTCTTC,CASSSQGAISYNEQFF
-,TRBV29-1,-,14,TRBJ2-7,TGCAGCGTTGTTAAGTCAGGGACCCCTACGGAGCAGTACTTC,CSVVKSGTPTEQYF
-,TRBV5-4,TRBD2,17,TRBJ2-2,TGTGCCAGCAGCCCGGGACTAGCGGGAACCGACACCGGGGAGCTGTTTTTT,CASSPGLAGTDTGELFF
-,TRBV6-5,-,14,TRBJ1-1,TGTGCCAGCGACGGCATCACAGTGAACACTGAAGCTTTCTTT,CASDGITVNTEAFF
few,TRBV12-5,TRBD2,18,TRBJ2-2,TGTGCTAGTGGCCGCCCCACTAGCGGGAGGCAAGCCGCCGGGGAGCTGTTTTTT,CASGRPTSGRQAAGELFF
few,TRBV19,TRBD2,16,TRBJ2-3,TGTGCCAGTAGTATTGGAGCGGGAGGGGACACAGATACGCAGTATTTT,CASSIGAGGDTDTQYF
-,TRBV4-2,TRBD2,17,TRBJ2-3,TGTGCCAGCAGCCTGGGGGGTGGGGGACTAGCTCCAGATACGCAGTATTTT,CASSLGGGGLAPDTQYF
-,TRBV5-1,-,13,TRBJ2-1,TGCGCCAGCAGCTCCGTTTGGGGTAATGAGCAGTTCTTC,CASSSVWGNEQFF
-,TRBV28,-,14,TRBJ2-7,TGTGCCAGCAGTTTTCTACAGGTTAGCTACGAGCAGTACTTC,CASSFLQVSYEQYF
-,TRBV24-1,TRBD2,16,TRBJ2-3,TGTGCCACCAGTGATTTGCGAGCGGGACCCACAGATACGCAGTATTTT,CATSDLRAGPTDTQYF
-,TRBV20-1,TRBD2,17,TRBJ2-3,TGCAGTGCTAGCGCCCTAGCGGGCCCGGCGGGGGCAGATACGCAGTATTTT,CSASALAGPAGADTQYF
many,TRBV7-9,-,14,TRBJ2-3,TGTGCCAGCAGCCTGAAACTTGACACAGATACGCAGTATTTT,CASSLKLDTDTQYF
few,TRBV5-1,TRBD1,15,TRBJ2-7,TGCGCCAGCAGCTTATTGGGACAGGGAACCTACGAGCAGTACTTC,CASSLLGQGTYEQYF
-,TRBV12-3/TRBV12-4,TRBD2,13,TRBJ2-1,TGTGCCAGCAGGGCTCCGGGACTAGCGGGGGAGTTCTTC,CASRAPGLAGEFF
many,TRBV12-3/TRBV12-4,-,16,TRBJ2-2,TGTGCCAGCAGTTTAGGGGTATCTAGTTTCACCGGGGAGCTGTTTTTT,CASSLGVSSFTGELFF
-,TRBV5-1,-,15,TRBJ2-2,TGCGCCAGCAGCTTGAGGGGACAGAACACCGGGGAGCTGTTTTTT,CASSLRGQNTGELFF
-,TRBV5-1,TRBD2,14,TRBJ2-1,TGCGCCAGCAGCCCGGGGACTAGCGGGGAAGAGCAGTTCTTC,CASSPGTSGEEQFF
-,TRBV20-1,TRBD2,16,TRBJ2-1,TGCAGTGCTAGAGATCCTAGCGGGGCACTCTACAATGAGCAGTTCTTC,CSARDPSGALYNEQFF
few,TRBV20-1,-,11,TRBJ2-3,TGCAGTGCTAGTTTGCCAGATACGCAGTATTTT,CSASLPDTQYF
-,TRBV12-3/TRBV12-4,TRBD2,15,TRBJ2-3,TGTGCCAGCGGGGGGACTAGCGGCCGCACAGATACGCAGTATTTT,CASGGTSGRTDTQYF
few,TRBV28,TRBD2,14,TRBJ2-1,TGTGCCAGCATCTCGCGGGAGGGCCGCTATGAGCAGTTCTTC,CASISREGRYEQFF
-,TRBV27,-,14,TRBJ1-6,TGTGCCAGCAGTCCATATGGGAGGGATTCACCCCTCCACTTT,CASSPYGRDSPLHF
once,TRBV3-1,TRBD2,15,TRBJ2-7,TGTGCCAGCAGCCAATCGGGAGGGCCTCTGTACGAGCAGTACTTC,CASSQSGGPLYEQYF
-,TRBV4-2,-,15,TRBJ1-1,TGTGCCAGCAGCCAAGTTTTTGGGGCGAACACTGAAGCTTTCTTT,CASSQVFGANTEAFF
-,TRBV20-1,-,15,TRBJ2-1,TGCAGTGCTAGTCTAGGCTATAGCTCCTACAATGAGCAGTTCTTC,CSASLGYSSYNEQFF
-,TRBV12-3/TRBV12-4,TRBD1,15,TRBJ2-4,TGTGCCAGCAGTTTGAGCGGGACAGGGAAAAACATTCAGTACTTC,CASSLSGTGKNIQYF
many,TRBV29-1,TRBD1,14,TRBJ2-1,TGCAGCGTTGAGGACAGGGGACTATACAATGAGCAGTTCTTC,CSVEDRGLYNEQFF
-,TRBV7-8,-,14,TRBJ2-7,TGTGCCAGCAGCCCCCAAGCGGTAGCCTACGAGCAGTACTTC,CASSPQAVAYEQYF
few,TRBV20-1,TRBD2,18,TRBJ2-3,TGCAGTGCTAGGATCGTGATAGCGGGAGACCTCCACACAGATACGCAGTATTTT,CSARIVIAGDLHTDTQYF
-,TRBV28,TRBD1,15,TRBJ2-7,TGTGCCAGCAGTACGACAGGGGTAGGTCGGGACGAGCAGTACTTC,CASSTTGVGRDEQYF
-,TRBV12-3/TRBV12-4,-,14,TRBJ2-6,TGTGCCAGCAGCCGGGAGTCTGGGGCCAACGTCCTGACTTTC,CASSRESGANVLTF
-,TRBV20-1,-,10,TRBJ2-1,TGCAGTGCTAGAGGAGGGGGGGAGTTCTTC,CSARGGGEFF
-,TRBV4-3,TRBD2,16,TRBJ2-2,TGCGCCAGCAGCCAAGGAGTTGCCGCGGGGGCCGGGGAGCTGTTTTTT,CASSQGVAAGAGELFF